Listed below are T cell receptor beta chains from one sample, sequenced in a study of blood T cell repertoires in COVID-19. Here immunoSEQ multiplex PCR was the method, and the copy in TCRdb shows in-frame clones only, minus some. The sample lists some 190,000 clones, 88% occurring once. The specimen was peripheral blood. These receptor sequences come from a human donor in a cohort sampled during active COVID-19. The conserved cysteine and the conserved F or W are not part of the CDR3 here. D genes are given only for firm matches. Not all rows give a size; the values are once, few, many and, for expanded clones, a class.

D	V	size	J	CDR3
NA	TRBV24-1	NA	TRBJ1-5	ATSESGVNQPQH
NA	TRBV4-3	NA	TRBJ2-5	ASSQGIGETQY
NA	TRBV5-1	NA	TRBJ2-3	ASSPEGGLSTDTQY
TRBD1	TRBV30	few	TRBJ1-2	AWSATGTGVGGYT
TRBD2	TRBV6-6	NA	TRBJ2-2	ASSGAGGGTGELF
TRBD1	TRBV5-6	few	TRBJ2-5	ASRRDRVGTQY
TRBD2	TRBV24-1	NA	TRBJ2-3	ATSGPPGLAGGPGKVDTQY
TRBD1	TRBV27	NA	TRBJ2-3	ASSLGQGRGTDTQY
NA	TRBV5-4	NA	TRBJ1-1	ASSLVRGDTEAF
TRBD1	TRBV6-2/TRBV6-3	NA	TRBJ1-1	ASSPGTAYLNTEAF
TRBD2	TRBV28	once	TRBJ2-1	ASSPPGLVLSYNEQF
TRBD1	TRBV15	NA	TRBJ1-4	ATSTRGTGARNEKLF
TRBD2	TRBV30	NA	TRBJ2-1	AWTLPGTRGNEQF
TRBD2	TRBV7-2	once	TRBJ2-3	ASSFDLAGSDTQY
TRBD1	TRBV14	few	TRBJ1-2	ASSRQGKYGYT
NA	TRBV5-6	NA	TRBJ2-1	ASSLGRGLYNEQF
NA	TRBV7-8	NA	TRBJ2-7	ASSPVGGAYYEQY
TRBD1	TRBV5-1	NA	TRBJ1-4	ASSLYFPPPGGMEKLF
TRBD2	TRBV13	NA	TRBJ2-5	ASSSTSGGGQETQY
TRBD1	TRBV5-5	NA	TRBJ1-1	ASSRQGDTEAF
TRBD1	TRBV6-5	NA	TRBJ2-2	ASSYWTGGATGELF
NA	TRBV19	NA	TRBJ2-2	ASTYPGPGELF